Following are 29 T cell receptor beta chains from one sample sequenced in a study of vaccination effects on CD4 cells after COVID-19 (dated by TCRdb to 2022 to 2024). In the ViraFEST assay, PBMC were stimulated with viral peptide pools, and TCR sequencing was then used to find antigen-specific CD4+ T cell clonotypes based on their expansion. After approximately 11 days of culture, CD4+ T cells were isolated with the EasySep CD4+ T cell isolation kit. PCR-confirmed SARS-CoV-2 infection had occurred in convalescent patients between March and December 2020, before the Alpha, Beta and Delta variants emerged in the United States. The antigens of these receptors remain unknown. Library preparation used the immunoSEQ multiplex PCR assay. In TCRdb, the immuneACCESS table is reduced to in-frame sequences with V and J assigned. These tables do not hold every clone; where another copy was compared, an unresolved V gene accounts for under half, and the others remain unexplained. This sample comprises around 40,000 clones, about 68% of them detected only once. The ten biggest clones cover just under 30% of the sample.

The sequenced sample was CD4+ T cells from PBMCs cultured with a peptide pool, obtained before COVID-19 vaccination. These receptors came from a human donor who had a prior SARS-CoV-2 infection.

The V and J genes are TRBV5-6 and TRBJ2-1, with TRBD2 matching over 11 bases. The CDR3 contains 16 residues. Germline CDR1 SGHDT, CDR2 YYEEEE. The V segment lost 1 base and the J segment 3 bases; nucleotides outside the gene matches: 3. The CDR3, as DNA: TGTGCCAGCAGCTTGCCGGGACTAGCGGACTACAATGAGCAGTTCTTC. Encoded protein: CASSLPGLADYNEQFF.

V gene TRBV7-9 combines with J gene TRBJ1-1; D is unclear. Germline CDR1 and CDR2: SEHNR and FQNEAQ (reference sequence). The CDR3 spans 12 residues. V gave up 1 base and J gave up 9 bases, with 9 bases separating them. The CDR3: CASSLVREKAFF. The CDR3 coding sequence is TGTGCCAGCAGCTTAGTGAGAGAAAAAGCTTTCTTT.

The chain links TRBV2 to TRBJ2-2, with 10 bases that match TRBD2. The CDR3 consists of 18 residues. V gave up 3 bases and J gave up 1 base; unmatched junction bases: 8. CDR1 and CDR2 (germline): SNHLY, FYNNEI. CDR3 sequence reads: CASSDVSGRAGNTGELFF. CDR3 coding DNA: TGTGCCAGCAGTGATGTCAGCGGGAGGGCCGGGAACACCGGGGAGCTGTTTTTT.

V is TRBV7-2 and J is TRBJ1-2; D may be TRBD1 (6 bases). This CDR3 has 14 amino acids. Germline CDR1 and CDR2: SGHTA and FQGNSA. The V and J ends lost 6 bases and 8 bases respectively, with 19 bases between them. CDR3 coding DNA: TGTGCCAGCAGTTCAATTTACAGGGCCGGGGGCTACACCTTC. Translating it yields CASSSIYRAGGYTF.

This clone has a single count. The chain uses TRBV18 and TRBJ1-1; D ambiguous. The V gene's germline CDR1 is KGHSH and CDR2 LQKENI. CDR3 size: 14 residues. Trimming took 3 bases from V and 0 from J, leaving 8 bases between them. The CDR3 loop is CASSPFPLNTEAFF. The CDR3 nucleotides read TGTGCCAGCTCACCGTTTCCCTTGAACACTGAAGCTTTCTTT.

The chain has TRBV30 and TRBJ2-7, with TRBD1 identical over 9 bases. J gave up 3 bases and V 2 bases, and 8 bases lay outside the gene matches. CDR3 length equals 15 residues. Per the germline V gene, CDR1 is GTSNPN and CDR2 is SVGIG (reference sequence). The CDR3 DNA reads TGTGCCTGGAGTCCTAGACAGGGGGACCTCTACGAGCAGTACTTC. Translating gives CAWSPRQGDLYEQYF.

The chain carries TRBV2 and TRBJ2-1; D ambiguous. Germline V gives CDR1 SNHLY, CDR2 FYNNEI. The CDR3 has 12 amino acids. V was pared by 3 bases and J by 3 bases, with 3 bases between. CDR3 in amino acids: CASSDDYNEQFF. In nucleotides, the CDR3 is TGTGCCAGCAGTGACGACTACAATGAGCAGTTCTTC.

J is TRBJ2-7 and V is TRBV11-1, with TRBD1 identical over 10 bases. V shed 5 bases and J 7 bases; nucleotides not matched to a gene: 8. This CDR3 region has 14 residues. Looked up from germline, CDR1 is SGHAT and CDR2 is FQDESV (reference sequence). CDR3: CASSRQGAYEEQYF. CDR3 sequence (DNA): TGTGCCAGCAGCCGACAGGGGGCCTACGAAGAGCAGTACTTC.

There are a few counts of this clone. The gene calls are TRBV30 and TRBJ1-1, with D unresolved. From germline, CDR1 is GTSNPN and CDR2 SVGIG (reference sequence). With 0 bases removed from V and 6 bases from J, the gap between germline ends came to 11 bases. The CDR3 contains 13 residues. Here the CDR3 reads CAWSVALAAEAFF. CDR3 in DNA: TGTGCCTGGAGTGTAGCGCTGGCCGCTGAAGCTTTCTTT.

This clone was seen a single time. The CDR3 nucleotides are TGCAGTGCTAGGGTTGGAAACACCATATATTTT. It encodes CSARVGNTIYF. The rearrangement links TRBV20-1 to TRBJ1-3; D ambiguous. CDR1 is DFQATT and CDR2 is SNEGSKA in the germline V gene (reference sequence). Trimming left V 3 bases short and J 3 bases short, with 3 bases between. The CDR3 covers 11 residues.

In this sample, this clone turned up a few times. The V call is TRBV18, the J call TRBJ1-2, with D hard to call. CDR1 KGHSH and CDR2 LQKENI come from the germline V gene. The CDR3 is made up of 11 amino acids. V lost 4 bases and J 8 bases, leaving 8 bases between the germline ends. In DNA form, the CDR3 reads TGTGCCAGCTCACGGGATGCGGGCTACACCTTC. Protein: CASSRDAGYTF.

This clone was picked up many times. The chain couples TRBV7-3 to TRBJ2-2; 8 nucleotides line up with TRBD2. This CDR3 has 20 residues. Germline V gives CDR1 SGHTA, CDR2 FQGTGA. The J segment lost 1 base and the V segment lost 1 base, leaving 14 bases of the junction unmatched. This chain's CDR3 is CASSLKANAAGGLNTGELFF. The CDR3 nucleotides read TGTGCCAGCAGCTTAAAGGCTAACGCGGCGGGAGGCCTGAACACCGGGGAGCTGTTTTTT.

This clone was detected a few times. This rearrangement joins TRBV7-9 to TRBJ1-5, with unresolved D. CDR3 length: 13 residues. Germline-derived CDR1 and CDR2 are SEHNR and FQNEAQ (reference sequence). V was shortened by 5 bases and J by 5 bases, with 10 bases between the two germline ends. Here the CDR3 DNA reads TGTGCCAGCAGCCTCTCTGAGTATCAGCCCCAGCATTTT. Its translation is CASSLSEYQPQHF.

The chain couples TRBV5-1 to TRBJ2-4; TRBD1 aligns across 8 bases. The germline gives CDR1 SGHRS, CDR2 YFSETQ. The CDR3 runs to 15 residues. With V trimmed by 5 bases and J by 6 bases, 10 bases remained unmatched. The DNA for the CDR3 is TGCGCCAGCAGTTTAACCGGGACAGGAGGAAACATTCAGTACTTC. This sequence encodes CASSLTGTGGNIQYF.

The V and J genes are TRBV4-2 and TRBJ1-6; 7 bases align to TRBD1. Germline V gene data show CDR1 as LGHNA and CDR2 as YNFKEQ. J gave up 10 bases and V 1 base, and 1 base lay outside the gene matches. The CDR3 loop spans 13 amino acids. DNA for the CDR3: TGTGCCAGCAGCCAAGGGGACAGCTCACCCCTCCACTTT. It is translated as CASSQGDSSPLHF.

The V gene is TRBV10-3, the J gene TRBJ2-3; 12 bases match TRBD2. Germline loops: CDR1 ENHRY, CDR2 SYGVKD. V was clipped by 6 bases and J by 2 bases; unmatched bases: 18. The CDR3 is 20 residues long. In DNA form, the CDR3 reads TGTGCCATCAGGCAGCCTTCGCCTAGCGGGAGGGCGAGGGTCACAGATACGCAGTATTTT. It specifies CAIRQPSPSGRARVTDTQYF.

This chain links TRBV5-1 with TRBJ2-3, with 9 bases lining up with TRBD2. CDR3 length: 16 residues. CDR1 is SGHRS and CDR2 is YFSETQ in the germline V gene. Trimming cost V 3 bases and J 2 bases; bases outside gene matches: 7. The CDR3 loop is CASSWGTSPLTDTQYF. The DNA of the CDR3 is TGCGCCAGCAGCTGGGGGACTAGCCCCCTCACAGATACGCAGTATTTT. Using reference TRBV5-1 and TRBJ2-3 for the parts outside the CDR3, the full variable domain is KAGVTQTPRYLIKTRGQQVTLSCSPISGHRSVSWYQQTPGQGLQFLFEYFSETQRNKGNFPGRFSGRQFSNSRSEMNVSTLELGDSALYLCASSWGTSPLTDTQYFGPGTRLTVL.

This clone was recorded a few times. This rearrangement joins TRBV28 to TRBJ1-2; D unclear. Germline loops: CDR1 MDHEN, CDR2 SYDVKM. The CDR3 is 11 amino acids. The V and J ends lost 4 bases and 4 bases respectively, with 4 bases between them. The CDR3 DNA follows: TGTGCCAGCAGTTGGCGCTATGGCTACACCTTC. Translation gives CASSWRYGYTF.

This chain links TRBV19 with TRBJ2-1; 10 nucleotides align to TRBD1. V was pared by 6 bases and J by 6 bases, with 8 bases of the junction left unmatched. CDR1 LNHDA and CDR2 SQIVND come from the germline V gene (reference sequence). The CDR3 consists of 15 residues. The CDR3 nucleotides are TGTGCCAGTAGACTTCGGGACAGGGGTGGCAATGAGCAGTTCTTC. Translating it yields CASRLRDRGGNEQFF.

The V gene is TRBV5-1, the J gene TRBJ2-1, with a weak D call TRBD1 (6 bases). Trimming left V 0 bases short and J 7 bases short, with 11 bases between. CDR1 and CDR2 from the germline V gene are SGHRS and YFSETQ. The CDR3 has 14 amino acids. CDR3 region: CASSLGGRLNEQFF. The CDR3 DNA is TGCGCCAGCAGCTTGGGGGGGCGGCTGAATGAGCAGTTCTTC.

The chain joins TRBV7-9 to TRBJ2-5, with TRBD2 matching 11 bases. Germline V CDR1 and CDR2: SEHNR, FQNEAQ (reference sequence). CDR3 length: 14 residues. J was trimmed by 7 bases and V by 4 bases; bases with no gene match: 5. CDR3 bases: TGTGCCAGCAGCTCCTCTAGCGGGGGGTGGACCCAGTACTTC. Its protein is CASSSSSGGWTQYF.

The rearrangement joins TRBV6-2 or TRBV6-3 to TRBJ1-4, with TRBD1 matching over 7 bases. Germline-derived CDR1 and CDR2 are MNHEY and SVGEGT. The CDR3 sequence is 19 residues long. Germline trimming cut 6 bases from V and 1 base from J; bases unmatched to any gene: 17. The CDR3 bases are TGTGCCAGCAGCACGACGACAGGGATGAGAGGAGTAACTAATGAAAAACTGTTTTTT. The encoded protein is CASSTTTGMRGVTNEKLFF.

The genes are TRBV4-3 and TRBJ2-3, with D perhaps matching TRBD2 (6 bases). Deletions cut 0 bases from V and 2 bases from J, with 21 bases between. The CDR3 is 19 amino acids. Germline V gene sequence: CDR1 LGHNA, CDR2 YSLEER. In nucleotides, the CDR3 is TGCGCCAGCAGCCAAGATCGAATCACCCGTTGGCGGGACACAGATACGCAGTATTTT. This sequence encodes CASSQDRITRWRDTDTQYF.

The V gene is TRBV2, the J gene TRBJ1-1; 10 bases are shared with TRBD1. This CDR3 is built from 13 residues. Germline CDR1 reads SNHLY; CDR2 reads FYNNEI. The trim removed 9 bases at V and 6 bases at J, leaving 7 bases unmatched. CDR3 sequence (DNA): TGTGCCAGTACCGGGACAGGGGTCTCTGAAGCTTTCTTT. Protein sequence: CASTGTGVSEAFF.

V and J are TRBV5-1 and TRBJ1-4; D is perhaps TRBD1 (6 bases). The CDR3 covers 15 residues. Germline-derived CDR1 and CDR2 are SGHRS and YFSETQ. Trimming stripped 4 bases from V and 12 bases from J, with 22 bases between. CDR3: CASSRSWGAETQLFF. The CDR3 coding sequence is TGCGCCAGCAGCCGGAGTTGGGGGGCCGAGACCCAACTGTTTTTT.

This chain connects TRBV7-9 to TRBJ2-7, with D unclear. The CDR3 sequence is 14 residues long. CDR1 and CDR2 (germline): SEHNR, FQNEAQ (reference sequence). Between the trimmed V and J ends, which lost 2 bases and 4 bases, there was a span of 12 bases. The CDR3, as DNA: TGTGCCAGCAGCTTAAGTGGGGTACGGTACGAGCAGTACTTC. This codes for CASSLSGVRYEQYF.

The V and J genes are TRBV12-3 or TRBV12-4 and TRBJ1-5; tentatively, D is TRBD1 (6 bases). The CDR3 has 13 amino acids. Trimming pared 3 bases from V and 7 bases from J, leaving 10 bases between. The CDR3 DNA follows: TGTGCCAGCAGTTTCAGGGGTTTCCAGCCCCAGCATTTT. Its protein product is CASSFRGFQPQHF.

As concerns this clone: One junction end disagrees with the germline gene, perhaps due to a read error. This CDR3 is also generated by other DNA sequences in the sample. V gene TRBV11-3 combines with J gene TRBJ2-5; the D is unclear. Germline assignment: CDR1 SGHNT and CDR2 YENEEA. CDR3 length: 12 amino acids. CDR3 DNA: TGTGCCAGCAGTCGACCACAAGAGACCCAATACTTC. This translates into CASSRPQETQYF. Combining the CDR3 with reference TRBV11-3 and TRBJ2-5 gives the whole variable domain EAGVVQSPRYKIIEKKQPVAFWCNPISGHNTLYWYLQNLGQGPELLIRYENEEAVDDSQLPKDRFSAERLKGVDSTLKIQPAELGDSAVYLCASSRPQETQYFGPGTRLLVL.

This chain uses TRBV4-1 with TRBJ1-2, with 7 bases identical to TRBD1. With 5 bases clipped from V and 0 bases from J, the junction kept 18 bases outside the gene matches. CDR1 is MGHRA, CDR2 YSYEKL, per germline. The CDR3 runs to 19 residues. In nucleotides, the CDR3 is TGCGCCAGCAGCGACCGGAGGGGGGTGAGGGGGCCGTCTAACTATGGCTACACCTTC. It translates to CASSDRRGVRGPSNYGYTF.